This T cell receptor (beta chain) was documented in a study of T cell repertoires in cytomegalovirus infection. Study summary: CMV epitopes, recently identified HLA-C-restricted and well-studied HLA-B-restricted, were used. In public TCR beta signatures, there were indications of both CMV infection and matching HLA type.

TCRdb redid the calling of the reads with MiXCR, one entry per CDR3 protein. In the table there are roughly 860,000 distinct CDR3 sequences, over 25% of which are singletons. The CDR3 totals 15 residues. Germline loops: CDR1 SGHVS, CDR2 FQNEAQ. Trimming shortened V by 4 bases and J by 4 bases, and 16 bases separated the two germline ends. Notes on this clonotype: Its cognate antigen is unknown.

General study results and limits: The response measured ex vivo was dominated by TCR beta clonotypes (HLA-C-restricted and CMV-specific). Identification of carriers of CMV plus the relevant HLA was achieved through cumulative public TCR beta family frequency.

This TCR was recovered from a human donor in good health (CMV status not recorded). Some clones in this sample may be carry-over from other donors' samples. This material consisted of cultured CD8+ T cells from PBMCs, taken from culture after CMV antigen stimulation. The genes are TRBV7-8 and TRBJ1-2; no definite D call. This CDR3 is CASSSTYNSSYGYTF. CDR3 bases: TGTGCCAGCAGCTCAACCTACAACAGCAGCTATGGCTACACCTTC.